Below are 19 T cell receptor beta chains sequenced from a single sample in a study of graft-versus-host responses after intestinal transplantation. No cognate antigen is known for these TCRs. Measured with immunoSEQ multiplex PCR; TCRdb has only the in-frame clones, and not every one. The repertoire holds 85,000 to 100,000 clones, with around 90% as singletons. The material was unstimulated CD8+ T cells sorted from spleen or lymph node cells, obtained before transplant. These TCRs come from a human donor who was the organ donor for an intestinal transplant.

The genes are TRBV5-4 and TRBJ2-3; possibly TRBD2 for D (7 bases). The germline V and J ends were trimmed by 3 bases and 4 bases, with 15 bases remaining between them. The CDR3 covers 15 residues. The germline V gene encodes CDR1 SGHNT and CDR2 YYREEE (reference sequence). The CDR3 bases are TGTGCCAGCAGCTGGAGGGGGGGCCATCCAGATACGCAGTATTTT. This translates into CASSWRGGHPDTQYF.

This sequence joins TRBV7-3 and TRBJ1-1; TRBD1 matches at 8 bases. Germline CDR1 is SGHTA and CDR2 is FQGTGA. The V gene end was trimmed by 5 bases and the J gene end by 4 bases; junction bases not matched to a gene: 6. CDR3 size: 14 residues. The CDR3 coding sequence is TGTGCCAGCAGCATTACAGGGGGGAGCACTGAAGCTTTCTTT. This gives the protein CASSITGGSTEAFF.

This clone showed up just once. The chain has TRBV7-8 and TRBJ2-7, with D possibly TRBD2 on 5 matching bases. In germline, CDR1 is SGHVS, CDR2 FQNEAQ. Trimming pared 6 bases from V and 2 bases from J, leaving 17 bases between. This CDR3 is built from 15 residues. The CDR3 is CASRHARDPTYEQYF. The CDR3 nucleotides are TGTGCCAGCAGACACGCCCGGGATCCGACCTACGAGCAGTACTTC.

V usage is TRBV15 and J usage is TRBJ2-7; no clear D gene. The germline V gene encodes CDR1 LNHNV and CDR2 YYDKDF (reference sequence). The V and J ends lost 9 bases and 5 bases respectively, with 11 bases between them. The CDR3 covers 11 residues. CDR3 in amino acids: CATTDTNEQYF. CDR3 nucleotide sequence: TGTGCCACGACTGATACTAACGAGCAGTACTTC.

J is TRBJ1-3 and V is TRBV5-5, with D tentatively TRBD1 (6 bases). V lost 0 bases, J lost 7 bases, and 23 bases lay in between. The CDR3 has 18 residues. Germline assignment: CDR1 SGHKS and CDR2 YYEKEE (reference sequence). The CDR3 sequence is CASSLAYYTGQTSNTIYF. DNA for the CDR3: TGTGCCAGCAGCTTGGCATACTACACGGGACAAACCTCCAACACCATATATTTT.

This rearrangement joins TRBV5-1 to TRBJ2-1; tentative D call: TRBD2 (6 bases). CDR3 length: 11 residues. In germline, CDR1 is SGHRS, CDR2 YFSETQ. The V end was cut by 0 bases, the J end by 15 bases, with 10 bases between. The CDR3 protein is CASSLAGVWFF. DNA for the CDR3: TGCGCCAGCAGCTTGGCGGGGGTTTGGTTCTTC. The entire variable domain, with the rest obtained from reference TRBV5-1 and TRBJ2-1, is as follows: KAGVTQTPRYLIKTRGQQVTLSCSPISGHRSVSWYQQTPGQGLQFLFEYFSETQRNKGNFPGRFSGRQFSNSRSEMNVSTLELGDSALYLCASSLAGVWFFGPGTRLTVL.

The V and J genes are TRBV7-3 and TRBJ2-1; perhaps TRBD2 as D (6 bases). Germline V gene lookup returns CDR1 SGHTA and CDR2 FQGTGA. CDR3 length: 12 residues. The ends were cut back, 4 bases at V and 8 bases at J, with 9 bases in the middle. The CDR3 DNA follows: TGTGCCAGCAGCTATGGCGGGGATGAGCAGTTCTTC. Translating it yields CASSYGGDEQFF.

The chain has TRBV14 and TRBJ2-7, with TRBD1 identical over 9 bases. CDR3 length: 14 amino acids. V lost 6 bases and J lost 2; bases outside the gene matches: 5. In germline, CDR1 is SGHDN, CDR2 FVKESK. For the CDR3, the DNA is TGTGCCAGCAGGGGGACAGGGATTACCTACGAGCAGTACTTC. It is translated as CASRGTGITYEQYF.

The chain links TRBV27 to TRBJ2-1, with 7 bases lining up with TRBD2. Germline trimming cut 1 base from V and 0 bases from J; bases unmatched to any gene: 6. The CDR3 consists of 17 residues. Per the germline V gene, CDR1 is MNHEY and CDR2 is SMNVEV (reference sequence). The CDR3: CASSLFGTTSSYNEQFF. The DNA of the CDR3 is TGTGCCAGCAGTTTATTTGGGACTACAAGCTCCTACAATGAGCAGTTCTTC.

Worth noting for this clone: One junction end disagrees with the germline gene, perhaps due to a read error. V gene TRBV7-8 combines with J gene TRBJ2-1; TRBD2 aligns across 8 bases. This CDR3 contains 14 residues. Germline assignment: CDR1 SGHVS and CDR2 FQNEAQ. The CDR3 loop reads CASRLALADHEQFF. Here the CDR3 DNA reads TGTGCCAGCAGATTAGCACTAGCGGATCATGAGCAGTTCTTC.

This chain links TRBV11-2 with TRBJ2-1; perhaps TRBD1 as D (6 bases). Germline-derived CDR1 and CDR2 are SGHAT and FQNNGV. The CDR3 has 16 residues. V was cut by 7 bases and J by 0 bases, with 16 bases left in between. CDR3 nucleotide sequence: TGTGCCAGCAACTTCAATCTAGGGGGCTCCTACAATGAGCAGTTCTTC. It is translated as CASNFNLGGSYNEQFF.

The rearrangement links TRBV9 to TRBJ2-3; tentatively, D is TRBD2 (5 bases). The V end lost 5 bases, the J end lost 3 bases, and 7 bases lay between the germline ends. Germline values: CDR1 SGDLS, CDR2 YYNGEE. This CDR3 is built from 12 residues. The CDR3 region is CASRGATDTQYF. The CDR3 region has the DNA TGTGCCAGCAGGGGAGCGACAGATACGCAGTATTTT.

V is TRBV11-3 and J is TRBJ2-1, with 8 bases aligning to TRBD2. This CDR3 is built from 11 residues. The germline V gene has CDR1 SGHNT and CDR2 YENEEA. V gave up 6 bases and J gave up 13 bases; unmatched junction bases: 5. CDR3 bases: TGTGCCAGCAGTCACGGACTAGCCCAGTTCTTC. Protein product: CASSHGLAQFF.

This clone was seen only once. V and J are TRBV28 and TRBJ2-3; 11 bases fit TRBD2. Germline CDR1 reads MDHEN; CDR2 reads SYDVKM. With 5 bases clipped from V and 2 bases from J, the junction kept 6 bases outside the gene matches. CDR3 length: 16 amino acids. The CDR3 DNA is TGTGCCAGCAGTGGAGGGACTAGCGGTATCACAGATACGCAGTATTTT. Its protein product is CASSGGTSGITDTQYF.

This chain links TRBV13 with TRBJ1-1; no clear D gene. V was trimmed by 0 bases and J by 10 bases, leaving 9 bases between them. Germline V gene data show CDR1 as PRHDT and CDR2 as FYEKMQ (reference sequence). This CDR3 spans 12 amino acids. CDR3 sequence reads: CASSLGSSRAFF. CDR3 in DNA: TGTGCCAGCAGCTTAGGATCGAGTCGAGCTTTCTTT.

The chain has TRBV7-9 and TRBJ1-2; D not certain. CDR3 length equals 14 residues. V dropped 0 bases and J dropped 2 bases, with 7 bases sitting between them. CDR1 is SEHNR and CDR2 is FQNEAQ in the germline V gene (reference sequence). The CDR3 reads CASSLAGRNYGYTF. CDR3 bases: TGTGCCAGCAGCTTAGCCGGCAGGAACTATGGCTACACCTTC. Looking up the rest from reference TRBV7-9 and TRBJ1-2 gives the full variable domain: DTGVSQNPRHKITKRGQNVTFRCDPISEHNRLYWYRQTLGQGPEFLTYFQNEAQLEKSRLLSDRFSAERPKGSFSTLEIQRTEQGDSAMYLCASSLAGRNYGYTFGSGTRLTVV.

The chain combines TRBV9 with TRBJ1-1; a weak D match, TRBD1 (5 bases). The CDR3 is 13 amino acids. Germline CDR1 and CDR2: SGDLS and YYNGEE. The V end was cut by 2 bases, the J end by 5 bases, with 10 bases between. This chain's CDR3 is CASSVQGGTEAFF. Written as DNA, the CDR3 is TGTGCCAGCAGCGTCCAGGGAGGGACTGAAGCTTTCTTT.

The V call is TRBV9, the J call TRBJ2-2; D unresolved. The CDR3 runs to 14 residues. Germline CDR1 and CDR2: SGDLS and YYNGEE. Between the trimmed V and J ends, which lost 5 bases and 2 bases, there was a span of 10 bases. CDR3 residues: CASRPDTNTGELFF. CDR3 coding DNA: TGTGCCAGCAGGCCAGACACAAACACCGGGGAGCTGTTTTTT.

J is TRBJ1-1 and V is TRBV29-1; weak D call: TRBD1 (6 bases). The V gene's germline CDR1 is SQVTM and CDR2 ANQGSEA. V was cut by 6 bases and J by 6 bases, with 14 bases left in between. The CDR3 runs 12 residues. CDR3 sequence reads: CSVVKGGAEAFF. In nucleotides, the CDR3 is TGCAGCGTCGTAAAGGGGGGGGCTGAAGCTTTCTTT.